Shown below are 9 T cell receptor beta chains from a single sample sequenced in a study of cytomegalovirus exposure and HLA in healthy donors. PCR used 60 Vbeta primers and 13 Jbeta primers. The data were produced by immunoSEQ multiplex PCR, yet TCRdb's version contains in-frame clones alone and is incomplete. Of around 150,000 clones in the sample, 75% to 90% were seen once. Sequencing was performed on PBMCs. Source of these receptors: a woman aged 18-29 years in good health and CMV-seronegative.

The V gene is TRBV21-1, the J gene TRBJ2-7; TRBD2, the table's D call, was not compared with the DNA. TRBV21-1 is flagged as a pseudogene. This CDR3 is built from 13 residues. The CDR3 DNA reads as TGTGCCAGCAGCAGTAAAGAGAATACTAAGAGGGACTTC. Encoded protein: CASSSKENTKRDF.

The chain links TRBV11-2 to TRBJ1-6, with a tentative D call TRBD1 (5 bases). The CDR3 contains 15 residues. Germline V gives CDR1 SGHAT, CDR2 FQNNGV. V was shortened by 1 base and J by 10 bases, with 14 bases between the two germline ends. Here the CDR3 reads CASSLGKGKQSPLHF. DNA of the CDR3: TGTGCCAGCAGCTTAGGGAAGGGGAAGCAGTCACCCCTCCACTTT.

The rearrangement uses TRBV30 and TRBJ1-1; tentatively, D is TRBD1 (6 bases). The CDR3 runs 16 residues. V dropped 5 bases and J dropped 1 base, with 20 bases sitting between them. The germline V gene encodes CDR1 GTSNPN and CDR2 SVGIG (reference sequence). CDR3 DNA sequence: TGTGCCTGGTTACCCGACCCGGGACACTCGAACACTGAAGCTTTCTTT. This translates into CAWLPDPGHSNTEAFF.

The rearrangement uses TRBV25-1 and TRBJ2-2; 8 bases map to TRBD2. From germline, CDR1 is MGHDK and CDR2 SYGVNS. The V segment lost 6 bases and the J segment 4 bases; nucleotides outside the gene matches: 7. There are 15 residues in the CDR3. Here the CDR3 DNA reads TGTGCCAGCAGCTCGCGGGGGGCGATCACCGGGGAGCTGTTTTTT. The encoded protein is CASSSRGAITGELFF.

This clone was counted a few times. This CDR3 is CASSQVNGGSTDTQYF. As DNA, the CDR3 is TGTGCCAGCAGCCAAGTTAATGGCGGAAGCACAGATACGCAGTATTTT. The chain is built from TRBV4-2 and TRBJ2-3; D gene uncertain. CDR3 length: 16 amino acids. The germline V gene encodes CDR1 LGHNA and CDR2 YNFKEQ. V lost 1 base and J lost 0, with 11 bases in between.

To note about this clone: Other DNA sequences in the sample encode the same CDR3. This rearrangement joins TRBV2 to TRBJ1-5; D not certain. The CDR3 is made up of 12 amino acids. Trimming removed 8 bases from V and 6 bases from J, with 11 bases in between. Germline values: CDR1 SNHLY, CDR2 FYNNEI. CDR3 nucleotides: TGTGCCAGCCGAGGTGAGGGTCAGCCCCAGCATTTT. It translates to CASRGEGQPQHF.

V gene TRBV25-1 combines with J gene TRBJ2-3; perhaps TRBD2 as D (6 bases). V was shortened by 1 base and J by 2 bases, with 13 bases between the two germline ends. The CDR3 extends over 16 amino acids. CDR1 and CDR2 from the germline V gene are MGHDK and SYGVNS. CDR3 residues: CASSESGTGVTDTQYF. CDR3 DNA sequence: TGTGCCAGCAGTGAATCGGGAACGGGGGTCACAGATACGCAGTATTTT.

The J gene is TRBJ1-1, the V gene TRBV7-9, with a possible D match to TRBD1 (6 bases). V lost 3 bases and J 0 bases, leaving 11 bases between the germline ends. CDR3 length: 15 residues. Germline-derived CDR1 and CDR2 are SEHNR and FQNEAQ (reference sequence). The CDR3 protein is CASSFMGQMNTEAFF. For the CDR3, the DNA is TGTGCCAGCAGCTTTATGGGACAAATGAACACTGAAGCTTTCTTT.

The chain is built from TRBV30 and TRBJ1-1; unclear D gene. This CDR3 comprises 13 residues. Germline CDR1 and CDR2: GTSNPN and SVGIG (reference sequence). V was shortened by 2 bases and J by 1 base, with 8 bases between the two germline ends. In nucleotides, the CDR3 is TGTGCCTGGAGTCAGGATCGGAACACTGAAGCTTTCTTT. This encodes CAWSQDRNTEAFF.